This TCR beta chain appears in the sequencing data of a study of human T cells and chemical hapten exposure. Deletions cut 6 bases from V and 7 bases from J, with 19 bases between. The CDR3 extends over 15 amino acids. Germline-derived CDR1 and CDR2 are MDHEN and SYDVKM. Time point here: patch test 3, about 24 weeks after DPC sensitization. Treatment here: therapeutic diphenylcyclopropenone sensitization with weekly scalp DPC. Each CDR3 protein is one row after TCRdb ran MiXCR on the RACE reads. The sample lists just over 95,000 distinct CDR3 sequences, roughly a quarter occurring once. Overall study results and limits: It was expanded TCRs that formed significantly more large CDR3 similarity clusters than controls did.

Concerning this clonotype: What it binds is unknown.

The sequence derives from a man between 35 and 55 years old with alopecia areata. Some clones in this sample may be carry-over from other donors' samples. Sequenced material: whole blood, taken in connection with sensitization to the hapten diphenylcyclopropenone (DPC). The genes are TRBV28 and TRBJ1-5; no clear D gene. CDR3 bases: TGTGCCAGCAGGCCCATGACTTCGGGAATCCAGCCCCAGCATTTT. This gives the protein CASRPMTSGIQPQHF.